This T cell receptor beta chain originates from a study of blood T cell repertoires in COVID-19. Background on the study: Acute-phase and convalescent COVID-19 samples originated in the United States, Italy and Spain. Sample material is recorded as cDNA or gDNA derived from T cells, B-cell-depleted T cells, or PBMCs.

The CDR3 is 14 amino acids. V shed 1 base, J shed 10 bases, and the junction held 3 bases outside the gene matches. The germline V gene has CDR1 KGHSH and CDR2 LQKENI. Libraries were prepared by immunoSEQ multiplex PCR; TCRdb keeps only in-frame clonotypes and omits some of them. The table lists roughly 130,000 clones, 84% of them singletons. The V call is TRBV18, the J call TRBJ1-6, with 8 nucleotides matching TRBD1. This sequence originates from a man between 25 and 39 years old with COVID-19, enrolled during active disease. Material: peripheral blood. In DNA form, the CDR3 reads TGTGCCAGCTCACCACAACAGGGGGGATCACCCCTCCACTTT. It is translated as CASSPQQGGSPLHF.